The T cell receptor beta chain described here comes from a study of blood T cell repertoires in COVID-19. About the study: Sites across the United States, Italy and Spain contributed samples from acute and convalescent COVID-19. In each case, the material was cDNA or gDNA derived from T cells, B-cell-depleted T cells, or PBMCs.

The method was immunoSEQ multiplex PCR; TCRdb's version includes in-frame clones alone and lacks a portion of them. The sample lists approximately 300,000 clones; under 90% were seen once. All enrollees were roughly 18 to 90 years old and from 20 to 30 US areas. Which cohort a participant joined came from the clinical history participants gave. The germline gives CDR1 ENHRY, CDR2 SYGVKD. This CDR3 spans 10 amino acids. V was cut by 11 bases and J by 10 bases, with 14 bases left in between. This clone has just one count. V gene TRBV10-3 combines with J gene TRBJ1-2; perhaps TRBD1 as D (6 bases). What was sequenced was PBMCs or T cells enriched from blood (not recorded which). The clonotype comes from a man aged 60 to 69 who had recovered from COVID-19. The CDR3 nucleotides read TGTGCCGCCGGACAGCTCTCCTACACCTTC. Its translation is CAAGQLSYTF.